This T cell receptor (beta chain) was obtained from a study of blood T cell repertoires in COVID-19 (dated by TCRdb to 2018 to 2020). The study in broad terms: Samples covering the acute and convalescent phases of COVID-19 were provided by collaborators in the United States, Italy and Spain. Samples came from the ongoing ImmuneRACE study (first 160 participants) plus 1,254 subjects from 6 global collaborators. The dataset comprised deeply sampled blood TCRbeta repertoires from subjects exposed to, actively infected with, or recovered from COVID-19. Where available, HLA class I and class II types were taken from metadata supplied by the sample provider and were not determined by assay-based typing. The sample metadata nearly always contained a de-identified subject ID, COVID-19 status, age in years and sex. The repertoires were made available in a free public database intended to serve as a resource for research on the immune response to SARS-CoV-2. The prospective study material was composed of cDNA or gDNA derived from T cells, B-cell-depleted T cells, or PBMCs. Broad study findings and their caveats: Clinical and demographic metadata were provided uncurated, with the amount varying by source and participant.

Collaborating institutions collected whole blood in K2EDTA tubes following their own protocols. For TCRbeta analysis, collaborators shipped samples in one of three forms: frozen whole blood, isolated PBMCs, or DNA extracted from either of those sample types. TCRbeta CDR3 regions were amplified from genomic DNA by means of the immunoSEQ Assay, a bias-controlled multiplex PCR. As for the authors' bioinformatics: Nucleated cell counts per sample were estimated from amplification of reference gene primers within the assay. To quantify the absolute abundance of each unique TCRbeta CDR3 rearrangement, sequence reads were collapsed and filtered. For each sample, productive Simpson clonality was calculated as the square root of Simpson's diversity index over productive rearrangements. TCRdb obtained this table from immuneACCESS and retained in-frame rearrangements with V and J assigned. These tables miss some clones; where compared with another copy, unresolved V genes account for less than half of the shortfall, and the remainder is unexplained. For V, J and clone size, that table is used; D and trimming come from the DNA. In this sample the table shows some 280,000 clones, 70% to 90% of which occur a single time. The ten largest make up about 12% of the sample.

This clone was seen ten or more times. No antigen is known for it. No base qualities exist here, and no much larger clone lies one base off it. From a lookup of the germline V gene (reference sequence), CDR1 and CDR2 are SEHNR and FQNEAQ. The CDR3 runs 13 amino acids, cysteine and phenylalanine included. Just the 39-base CDR3 DNA is kept, in frame starting at base 1. V and J are truncated by 8 bases and 4 bases respectively, leaving an intervening sequence of 14 bases. This sequence uses TRBV7-9 and TRBJ1-2; no confident D gene assignment can be made. The material sequenced was peripheral blood. The TCR sequence derives from a woman aged 60-75 years with acute or convalescent COVID-19. The nucleotide sequence is TGTGCCAGCGCTGATGGAGGTGGCTATGGCTACACCTTC. Its translation reads: CASADGGGYGYTF.